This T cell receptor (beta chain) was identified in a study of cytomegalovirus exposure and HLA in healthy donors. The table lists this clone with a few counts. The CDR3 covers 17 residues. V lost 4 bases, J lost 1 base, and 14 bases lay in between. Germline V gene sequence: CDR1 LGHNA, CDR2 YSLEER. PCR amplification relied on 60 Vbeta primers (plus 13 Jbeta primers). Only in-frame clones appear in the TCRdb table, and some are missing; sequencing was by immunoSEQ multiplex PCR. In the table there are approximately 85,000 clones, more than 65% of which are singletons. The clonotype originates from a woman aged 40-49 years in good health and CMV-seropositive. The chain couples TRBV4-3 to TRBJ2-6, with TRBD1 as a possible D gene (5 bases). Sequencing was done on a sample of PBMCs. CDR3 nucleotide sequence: TGCGCCAGCAGCCCCAGGGTCGTAGGGTCTGGGGCCAACGTCCTGACTTTC. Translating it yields CASSPRVVGSGANVLTF.